This T cell receptor beta chain is from a study of T-cell memory formation after mild COVID-19. Notes on the study in general: Memory cells collected pre-infection included some clones that later responded, suggesting cross-reactive memory joined.

Regarding this clonotype: Antigen specificity is unknown.

Germline CDR1 is ENHRY and CDR2 is SYGVKD. The J segment lost 1 base and the V segment lost 8 bases, leaving 12 bases of the junction unmatched. This CDR3 comprises 17 residues. TCRdb re-derived calls from the 5' RACE reads in MiXCR, one entry per CDR3 protein. Counted here are 500,000 to 600,000 distinct CDR3 sequences, more than 15% occurring once; the ten biggest clones make up about 12%. Sequencing used PBMCs or a T cell subset sorted from them (not recorded which). The sequence was obtained from an adult woman who had mild COVID-19 (a few samples of this study predate the infection). Cell type and time point are not known. V and J are TRBV10-3 and TRBJ2-1, with 9 bases matching TRBD2. The CDR3 loop is CAIPEMSGRLSYNEQFF. For the CDR3, the DNA is TGTGCCATCCCCGAGATGAGCGGGAGGTTGTCCTACAATGAGCAGTTCTTC.